These T cell receptor beta chains were read from a single sample in a study of blood T cell repertoires in COVID-19. Data came from immunoSEQ multiplex PCR; TCRdb stores just in-frame clones and leaves some out. This table holds 500,000 to 600,000 clones, around 90% found once. Sequenced material: peripheral blood. The receptors originated from a woman aged 45-65 years with COVID-19, enrolled during active disease. The CDR3 runs from the conserved cysteine through the conserved F or W. The order of the fields is D gene, V gene, J gene, clone size, CDR3 DNA, CDR3 protein. The D gene is left open where the match is weak. Size is stated for part of the rows, as once, few or many counts, or as a class when the clone is expanded.

>TRBD1|TRBV25-1|TRBJ1-4|-
TGTGCCAGCAGTGGGTCCCGGGACAGGGATGAAAAACTGTTTTTT
CASSGSRDRDEKLFF
>-|TRBV18|TRBJ1-2|-
TGTGCCAGCTCAGAGGGTAGGGGCTACACCTTC
CASSEGRGYTF
>-|TRBV9|TRBJ1-2|-
TGTGCCAGCAGCGTAGAGGGAGGAGGCCCGAGGGCCTACTATGGCTACACCTTC
CASSVEGGGPRAYYGYTF
>-|TRBV6-1|TRBJ1-1|-
TGTGCCAGCAGTGACCCCGGGTCGGGCACTGAAGCTTTCTTT
CASSDPGSGTEAFF
>-|TRBV18|TRBJ1-2|-
TGTGCCAGCTCACCACGAGAGGCCGCTAACTATGGCTACACCTTC
CASSPREAANYGYTF
>-|TRBV7-2|TRBJ1-1|-
TGTGCCAGCAGCTTTTCGGGGACTATCGAAGCTTTCTTT
CASSFSGTIEAFF
>TRBD1|TRBV3-1/TRBV3-2|TRBJ1-4|few
TGTGCCAGCAGCCAGACTAGGCGACAGGGGGATGAAAAACTGTTTTTT
CASSQTRRQGDEKLFF
>TRBD1|TRBV2|TRBJ1-5|few
TGTGCCAGCAGTAGGGACAGGGGGCAAGGACAGCCCCAGCATTTT
CASSRDRGQGQPQHF
>TRBD1|TRBV2|TRBJ2-1|-
TGTGCCAACTCCGGGACAGGGGACAATGAGCAGTTCTTC
CANSGTGDNEQFF
>TRBD2|TRBV7-9|TRBJ2-2|-
TGTGCCAGCAGCTCGCTAGCGGGGCCCGGGGAGCTGTTTTTT
CASSSLAGPGELFF
>-|TRBV28|TRBJ1-5|-
TGTGCCAGCATTTACAGCGGGGGAAGTCAGCCCCAGCATTTT
CASIYSGGSQPQHF
>-|TRBV2|TRBJ2-1|-
TGTGCCAGCAGTGAAGCGCGCTATGAGCAGTTCTTC
CASSEARYEQFF
>TRBD1|TRBV7-3|TRBJ1-1|-
TGTGCCAGCAGCTCCCCTCTGATTGCAGGGGGCAAAGCTTTCTTT
CASSSPLIAGGKAFF
>-|TRBV3-1/TRBV3-2|TRBJ2-3|-
TGTGCCAGCAGCGGAGGGGTCGGGGGTCCCACAGATACGCAGTATTTT
CASSGGVGGPTDTQYF
>-|TRBV19|TRBJ2-3|-
TGTGCCAGTGGTAATGTGGGGCCAGATACGCAGTATTTT
CASGNVGPDTQYF
>TRBD1|TRBV29-1|TRBJ1-2|-
TGCAGCGCCCCGGACAGGGGAGAGGCTAACTATGGCTACACCTTC
CSAPDRGEANYGYTF
>-|TRBV27|TRBJ1-1|-
TGTGCCAGCAGAGGGGGTATTGAAGCTTTCTTT
CASRGGIEAFF
>-|TRBV6-5|TRBJ1-1|-
TGTGCCAGCAGTCCTCAATCCCCCGGTGAAGCTTTCTTT
CASSPQSPGEAFF
>-|TRBV5-1|TRBJ1-1|-
TGCGCCAGCAGCCAGGATACCGGACAGTTTGAAGCTTTCTTT
CASSQDTGQFEAFF
>-|TRBV5-6|TRBJ2-7|-
TGTGCCAGCAGCTTGGGACAGCCTCCCTACGAGCAGTACTTC
CASSLGQPPYEQYF
>TRBD1|TRBV19|TRBJ1-2|-
TGTGCCAGTAGTTCACCGGGACAGGGTTCTAACTATGGCTACACCTTC
CASSSPGQGSNYGYTF
>-|TRBV11-3|TRBJ2-2|-
TGTGCCAGCAGCTTAGACGCCCGGGGGGCGGCCGGGGAGCTGTTTTTT
CASSLDARGAAGELFF
>-|TRBV30|TRBJ2-7|once
TGTGCCTGGAGTCGTGACACTCAGCAGTACTTC
CAWSRDTQQYF
>-|TRBV11-2|TRBJ1-5|-
TGTGCCAGCAGCTTAGATTTGCGTCAGCCCCAGCATTTT
CASSLDLRQPQHF